The 29 T cell receptor beta chains in this list originate from one sample, sequenced in a study of control samples from healthy donors and cancer patients (dated by TCRdb to the early 2020s). The library relied on the immunoSEQ multiplex PCR assay. Imported from immuneACCESS, the table was reduced by TCRdb to in-frame sequences with V and J called. These copies leave out some clones; in studies compared against another copy, an unresolved V gene accounts for under half, and the cause of the remainder is not known. The sample data list 76,000 or so clones, and approximately 88% of these were observed just once. The ten biggest clones cover approximately 9.8% of the sample. The specimen was PBMCs. Every receptor here comes from a woman aged 45-65 years with colorectal cancer.

CDR3 in amino acids: CASSLLAGNGYTF. The DNA for the CDR3 is TGTGCCAGCAGCTTATTGGCAGGGAATGGCTACACCTTC. The V and J genes are TRBV7-3 and TRBJ1-2, with TRBD1 as a possible D gene (5 bases). The CDR3 runs 13 residues. The V and J ends lost 2 bases and 6 bases respectively, with 10 bases between them. Germline V CDR1 and CDR2: SGHTA, FQGTGA.

This chain uses TRBV7-2 with TRBJ2-1; TRBD1 matches 8 bases. The CDR3 loop spans 15 amino acids. Germline lookup yields CDR1 SGHTA and CDR2 FQGNSA. V lost 4 bases to trimming and J lost 7 bases; unmatched junction nucleotides: 9. The CDR3 here is CASSSSAGTGNEQFF. CDR3 in DNA: TGTGCCAGCAGCTCGTCCGCCGGGACAGGTAATGAGCAGTTCTTC.

The chain carries TRBV7-2 and TRBJ2-3; 7 bases agree with TRBD2. The germline CDR1 and CDR2 sequences are SGHTA and FQGNSA. The V segment lost 5 bases and the J segment 1 base; nucleotides outside the gene matches: 9. There are 16 residues in the CDR3. CDR3 in DNA: TGTGCCAGCAGCCCAGAAGCGGGACCCCGCACAGATACGCAGTATTTT. This gives the protein CASSPEAGPRTDTQYF.

The chain joins TRBV15 to TRBJ1-3; TRBD1 aligns across 10 bases. The CDR3 is 16 amino acids. CDR1 and CDR2 (germline): LNHNV, YYDKDF (reference sequence). V was pared by 1 base and J by 6 bases, with 6 bases of the junction left unmatched. CDR3 sequence reads: CATSRVPGQGKNTIYF. The CDR3, as DNA: TGTGCCACCAGCAGAGTCCCGGGACAGGGGAAAAACACCATATATTTT.

This clone came up a few times. As DNA, the CDR3 is TGTGCCAGCAGGAATGCGTACTCTGGGGCCAACGTCCTGACTTTC. This sequence encodes CASRNAYSGANVLTF. The chain couples TRBV5-4 to TRBJ2-6; D not resolved. This CDR3 is 15 amino acids long. CDR1 and CDR2 (germline): SGHNT, YYREEE (reference sequence). The V end lost 5 bases, the J end lost 0 bases, and 9 bases lay between the germline ends.

The chain links TRBV5-1 to TRBJ1-2; 7 nucleotides match TRBD1. The CDR3 length is 14 residues. The germline gives CDR1 SGHRS, CDR2 YFSETQ. V was clipped by 3 bases and J by 4 bases; unmatched bases: 6. CDR3 sequence: CASSWMTGTYGYTF. The CDR3 bases are TGCGCCAGCAGCTGGATGACAGGGACCTATGGCTACACCTTC.

J is TRBJ1-2 and V is TRBV4-1, with 7 bases lining up with TRBD1. The CDR3 length is 15 residues. Trimming cost V 4 bases and J 0 bases; bases outside gene matches: 5. Germline V lookup: CDR1 MGHRA, CDR2 YSYEKL. The CDR3 nucleotides read TGCGCCAGCAGCCCCGGGACAGCATCTAACTATGGCTACACCTTC. Its protein is CASSPGTASNYGYTF.

J is TRBJ2-7 and V is TRBV6-5, with D possibly being TRBD1 (6 bases). Looked up from germline, CDR1 is MNHEY and CDR2 is SVGAGI. This CDR3 has 13 amino acids. V gave up 7 bases and J gave up 7 bases, with 17 bases separating them. DNA for the CDR3: TGTGCCAGCAACCCGACAGGTCCCGGGGAGCAGTACGTC. It codes for CASNPTGPGEQYV.

This clone has a handful of counts. V usage is TRBV5-1 and J usage is TRBJ2-7; tentatively, D is TRBD2 (6 bases). This CDR3 contains 15 residues. The germline V gene encodes CDR1 SGHRS and CDR2 YFSETQ. The V end was cut by 2 bases, the J end by 4 bases, with 16 bases between. CDR3 loop: CASSLGDSPLYEQYV. CDR3 nucleotide sequence: TGCGCCAGCAGCTTAGGGGACTCGCCCCTTTACGAGCAGTACGTC.

Here the CDR3 reads CASSFGGSGNTIYF. In DNA, the CDR3 is TGTGCCAGCAGCTTCGGTGGCTCTGGAAACACCATATATTTT. The chain has TRBV13 and TRBJ1-3; D gene uncertain. The CDR3 length is 14 residues. CDR1 PRHDT and CDR2 FYEKMQ come from the germline V gene (reference sequence). V was cut by 3 bases and J by 0 bases, with 6 bases left in between.

This rearrangement joins TRBV18 to TRBJ2-2, with 9 bases aligning to TRBD2. The V gene end was trimmed by 1 base and the J gene end by 7 bases; junction bases not matched to a gene: 1. Looked up from germline, CDR1 is KGHSH and CDR2 is LQKENI. This CDR3 is 14 amino acids long. CDR3: CASSPLAGDGELFF. CDR3 bases: TGTGCCAGCTCACCACTAGCGGGGGACGGGGAGCTGTTTTTT. The complete variable domain, with remaining parts taken from reference TRBV18 and TRBJ2-2, reads NAGVMQNPRHLVRRRGQEARLRCSPMKGHSHVYWYRQLPEEGLKFMVYLQKENIIDESGMPKERFSAEFPKEGPSILRIQQVVRGDSAAYFCASSPLAGDGELFFGEGSRLTVL.

V gene TRBV28 combines with J gene TRBJ1-1; D call uncertain. The length of the CDR3 is 13 residues. V was trimmed by 3 bases and J by 1 base, leaving 6 bases between them. Germline CDR1 reads MDHEN; CDR2 reads SYDVKM. CDR3 loop: CASSFLRNTEAFF. The DNA of the CDR3 is TGTGCCAGCAGTTTCCTCAGGAACACTGAAGCTTTCTTT.

V usage is TRBV6-5 and J usage is TRBJ1-5; a possible D gene is TRBD1 (5 bases). Germline V lookup: CDR1 MNHEY, CDR2 SVGAGI. CDR3 length: 15 residues. V was trimmed by 6 bases and J by 0 bases, leaving 12 bases between them. The CDR3 region is CASSRAGGSNQPQHF. The DNA of the CDR3 is TGTGCCAGCAGCAGGGCAGGCGGTAGCAATCAGCCCCAGCATTTT.

This chain connects TRBV5-1 to TRBJ2-7; possibly TRBD1 or TRBD2 for D (5 bases each). The CDR3 totals 13 residues. The germline gives CDR1 SGHRS, CDR2 YFSETQ. The ends were cut back, 4 bases at V and 6 bases at J, with 14 bases in the middle. DNA of the CDR3: TGCGCCAGCAGCCCCCTTGGGGCGGGCGAGCAGTACGTC. Translated, it gives CASSPLGAGEQYV.

The genes are TRBV7-2 and TRBJ1-2, with D unresolved. The V gene lost 5 bases and the J gene lost 4 bases, with 17 bases spanning the gap. Per the germline V gene, CDR1 is SGHTA and CDR2 is FQGNSA. This CDR3 contains 15 residues. CDR3 DNA sequence: TGTGCCAGCAGCCCTCAAGGAGGTTCGGCCTATGGCTACACCTTC. This codes for CASSPQGGSAYGYTF.

The J gene is TRBJ2-2, the V gene TRBV28; 7 bases map to TRBD1. Germline CDR1 MDHEN, CDR2 SYDVKM. V was clipped by 8 bases and J by 6 bases; unmatched bases: 6. The CDR3 has 13 residues. The CDR3 nucleotides read TGTGCCAGCGAACTGGGACAGTCCGGGGAGCTGTTTTTT. Protein product: CASELGQSGELFF.

This chain uses TRBV10-3 with TRBJ2-2, with D uncertain. Germline V gene lookup returns CDR1 ENHRY and CDR2 SYGVKD. V gave up 7 bases and J gave up 6 bases, with 6 bases separating them. The CDR3 is 11 amino acids. The chain's CDR3 is CAITVAGELFF. For the CDR3, the DNA is TGTGCCATCACGGTTGCCGGGGAGCTGTTTTTT.

The gene calls are TRBV28 and TRBJ2-5; TRBD1 agrees at 8 bases. V lost 6 bases and J lost 3; bases outside the gene matches: 6. The CDR3 loop spans 14 amino acids. Per germline, CDR1 MDHEN and CDR2 SYDVKM. This CDR3 reads CASSSPTGEETQYF. DNA for the CDR3: TGTGCCAGCAGCTCGCCGACAGGGGAAGAGACCCAGTACTTC.

This chain connects TRBV18 to TRBJ2-1; a weak D match, TRBD1 (5 bases). V was pared by 1 base and J by 2 bases, with 9 bases between. From germline, CDR1 is KGHSH and CDR2 LQKENI. The CDR3 runs to 15 residues. CDR3 protein: CASSPRRDTYNEQFF. The CDR3 DNA reads TGTGCCAGCTCACCACGCAGGGATACCTACAATGAGCAGTTCTTC. Full variable domain (remainder filled in from reference TRBV18 and TRBJ2-1): NAGVMQNPRHLVRRRGQEARLRCSPMKGHSHVYWYRQLPEEGLKFMVYLQKENIIDESGMPKERFSAEFPKEGPSILRIQQVVRGDSAAYFCASSPRRDTYNEQFFGPGTRLTVL.

This sequence joins TRBV21-1 and TRBJ1-3; the tabulated D call, TRBD1, remains unverified against the DNA. TRBV21-1 is an annotated pseudogene. This CDR3 is built from 13 residues. For the CDR3, the DNA is TGTGCCAACAGCACGCGAGACACGAACACCATATATTTT. Its protein is CANSTRDTNTIYF.

The rearrangement links TRBV4-3 to TRBJ1-3, with D maybe TRBD1 (5 bases). Trimming took 8 bases from V and 2 from J, leaving 10 bases between them. CDR1 and CDR2 (germline): LGHNA, YSLEER. The CDR3 loop spans 13 amino acids. This chain's CDR3 is CASRGVPGNTIYF. CDR3 sequence (DNA): TGCGCCAGCCGGGGGGTACCTGGAAACACCATATATTTT.

The genes are TRBV5-1 and TRBJ1-4, with TRBD1 matching over 10 bases. The germline CDR1 and CDR2 sequences are SGHRS and YFSETQ. Trimming cost V 0 bases and J 0 bases; bases outside gene matches: 2. The CDR3 has 17 amino acids. CDR3 DNA: TGCGCCAGCAGCTTGGCGGGACAGGGGACAACTAATGAAAAACTGTTTTTT. Amino acids: CASSLAGQGTTNEKLFF.

In this sample, this clone turned up a few times. The chain couples TRBV5-1 to TRBJ2-3; possibly TRBD2 for D (7 bases). Germline V CDR1 and CDR2: SGHRS, YFSETQ. V was trimmed by 0 bases and J by 5 bases, leaving 22 bases between them. The CDR3 loop spans 18 amino acids. For the CDR3, the DNA is TGCGCCAGCAGCTTGGCCTCCGTCGGGGGGCAATGGAAAGATACGCAGTATTTT. Amino acid sequence: CASSLASVGGQWKDTQYF.

This chain uses TRBV6-5 with TRBJ1-2, with 10 nucleotides matching TRBD1. The CDR3 spans 15 residues. V lost 0 bases, J lost 2 bases, and 0 bases stayed unmatched. Germline V gene data show CDR1 as MNHEY and CDR2 as SVGAGI. This CDR3 is CASSYSGQGNYGYTF. The CDR3 DNA reads TGTGCCAGCAGTTACTCGGGACAGGGGAACTATGGCTACACCTTC.

This clone appeared once. CDR3 amino acids: CASSESGSSPTNEKLFF. The CDR3 DNA is TGCGCCAGCAGTGAGTCCGGTAGCTCACCAACTAATGAAAAACTGTTTTTT. The rearrangement joins TRBV10-1 to TRBJ1-4; D gene unclear. There are 17 residues in the CDR3. The germline CDR1 and CDR2 sequences are WNHNN and SYGVQD (reference sequence). Between the trimmed V and J ends, which lost 0 bases and 0 bases, there was a span of 11 bases.

The chain joins TRBV7-2 to TRBJ2-1; 8 nucleotides align to TRBD2. V lost 5 bases and J lost 10; bases outside the gene matches: 10. Germline CDR1 reads SGHTA; CDR2 reads FQGNSA. CDR3 size: 14 residues. CDR3 bases: TGTGCCAGCAGCCCCCGACCAGCGGGGGAGGAGCAGTTCTTC. Its protein product is CASSPRPAGEEQFF. The full variable domain, in which reference TRBV7-2 and TRBJ2-1 provide the parts outside the CDR3, is GAGVSQSPSNKVTEKGKDVELRCDPISGHTALYWYRQSLGQGLEFLIYFQGNSAPDKSGLPSDRFSAERTGGSVSTLTIQRTQQEDSAVYLCASSPRPAGEEQFFGPGTRLTVL.

The chain joins TRBV5-6 to TRBJ1-3; D not certain. The CDR3 length is 14 residues. V was pared by 2 bases and J by 3 bases, with 9 bases between. The germline gives CDR1 SGHDT, CDR2 YYEEEE. The CDR3 DNA sequence: TGTGCCAGCAGCTTACCTCTTCTTGGAAACACCATATATTTT. Its translation: CASSLPLLGNTIYF.

As for this clone: Other nucleotide sequences from this sample produce the same CDR3. The rearrangement joins TRBV9 to TRBJ2-6; D possibly corresponds to TRBD1 (5 bases). Trimming removed 0 bases from V and 1 base from J, with 5 bases in between. Germline CDR1 is SGDLS and CDR2 is YYNGEE. CDR3 length: 15 amino acids. In DNA form, the CDR3 reads TGTGCCAGCAGCGTAGAGGGGTCTGGGGCCAACGTCCTGACTTTC. Protein sequence: CASSVEGSGANVLTF.

This rearrangement joins TRBV18 to TRBJ1-6; D gene uncertain. The CDR3 loop spans 13 amino acids. V lost 3 bases to trimming and J lost 6 bases, with 6 bases between them. Looked up from germline, CDR1 is KGHSH and CDR2 is LQKENI. The DNA for the CDR3 is TGTGCCAGCTCACCCGTCGCTAATTCACCCCTCCACTTT. It is translated as CASSPVANSPLHF.